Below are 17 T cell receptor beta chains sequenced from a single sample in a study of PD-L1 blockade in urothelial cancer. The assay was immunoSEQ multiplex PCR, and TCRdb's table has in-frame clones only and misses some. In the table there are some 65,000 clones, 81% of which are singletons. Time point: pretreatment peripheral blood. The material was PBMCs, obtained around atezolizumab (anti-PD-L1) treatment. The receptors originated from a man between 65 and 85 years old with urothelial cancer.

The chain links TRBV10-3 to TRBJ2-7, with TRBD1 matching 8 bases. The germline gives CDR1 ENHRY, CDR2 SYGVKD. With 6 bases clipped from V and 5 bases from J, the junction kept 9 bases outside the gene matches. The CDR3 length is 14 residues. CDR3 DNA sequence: TGTGCCATCAGGGGGGACTCGACAGGGGACGAGCAGTACTTC. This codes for CAIRGDSTGDEQYF.

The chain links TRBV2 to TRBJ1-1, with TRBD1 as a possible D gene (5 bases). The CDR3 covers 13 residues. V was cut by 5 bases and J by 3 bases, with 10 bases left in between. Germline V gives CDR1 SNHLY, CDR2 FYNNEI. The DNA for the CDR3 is TGTGCCAGCAGTAGGAGGGGTGACACTGAAGCTTTCTTT. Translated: CASSRRGDTEAFF.

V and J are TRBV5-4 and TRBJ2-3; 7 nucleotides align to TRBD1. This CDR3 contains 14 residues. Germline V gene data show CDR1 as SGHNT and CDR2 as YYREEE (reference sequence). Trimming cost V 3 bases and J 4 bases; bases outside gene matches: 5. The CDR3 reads CASSSSTGADTQYF. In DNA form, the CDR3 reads TGTGCCAGCAGCTCTTCAACAGGGGCAGATACGCAGTATTTT.

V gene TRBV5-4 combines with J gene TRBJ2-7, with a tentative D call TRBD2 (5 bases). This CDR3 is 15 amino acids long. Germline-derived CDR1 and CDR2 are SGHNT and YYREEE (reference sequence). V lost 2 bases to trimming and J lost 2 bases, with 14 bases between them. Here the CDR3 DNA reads TGTGCCAGCAGCTTAGGCGGGCTGGGGACCTACGAGCAGTACTTC. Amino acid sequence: CASSLGGLGTYEQYF.

In DNA form, the CDR3 reads TGTGCCTGGAACCGGGACACAGACTATGGCTACACCTTC. Translated, it gives CAWNRDTDYGYTF. This chain links TRBV30 with TRBJ1-2; perhaps TRBD1 as D (6 bases). Germline CDR1 and CDR2: GTSNPN and SVGIG (reference sequence). This CDR3 comprises 13 residues. Trimming left V 4 bases short and J 3 bases short, with 12 bases between.

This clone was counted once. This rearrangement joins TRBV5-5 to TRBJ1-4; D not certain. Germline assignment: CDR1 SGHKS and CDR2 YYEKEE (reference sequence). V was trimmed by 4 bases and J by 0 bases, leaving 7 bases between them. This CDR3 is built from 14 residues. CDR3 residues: CASSPLSTNEKLFF. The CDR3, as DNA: TGTGCCAGCAGCCCTCTTTCAACTAATGAAAAACTGTTTTTT.

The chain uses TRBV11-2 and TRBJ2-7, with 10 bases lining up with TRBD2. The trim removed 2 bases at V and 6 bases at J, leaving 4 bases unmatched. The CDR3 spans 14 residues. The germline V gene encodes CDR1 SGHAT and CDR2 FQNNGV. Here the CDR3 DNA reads TGTGCCAGCAGCTTACTAGCGGGAGTGAGCGAGCAGTACTTC. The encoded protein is CASSLLAGVSEQYF.

For the CDR3, the DNA is TGTGCCAGCAGTAGTCCACAGGACGATACGCAGTATTTT. It translates to CASSSPQDDTQYF. The J gene is TRBJ2-3, the V gene TRBV28, with D maybe TRBD1 (5 bases). V lost 5 bases and J lost 6, with 12 bases in between. Germline V gene sequence: CDR1 MDHEN, CDR2 SYDVKM. This CDR3 is built from 13 residues.

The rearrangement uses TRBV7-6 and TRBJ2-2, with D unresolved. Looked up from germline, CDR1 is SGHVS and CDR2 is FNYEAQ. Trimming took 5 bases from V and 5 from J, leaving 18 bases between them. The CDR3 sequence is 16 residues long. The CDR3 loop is CASSPTIHSRTGELFF. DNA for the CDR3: TGTGCCAGCAGCCCTACTATTCACTCGAGGACCGGGGAGCTGTTTTTT.

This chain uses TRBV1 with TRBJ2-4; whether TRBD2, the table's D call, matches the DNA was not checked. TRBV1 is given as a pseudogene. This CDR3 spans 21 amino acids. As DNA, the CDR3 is TGCACCAGCAGCCAGGGACTTAGGGTAGCGGGAGGTGGATCTGCCAAAAACATTCAGTACTTC. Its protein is CTSSQGLRVAGGGSAKNIQYF.

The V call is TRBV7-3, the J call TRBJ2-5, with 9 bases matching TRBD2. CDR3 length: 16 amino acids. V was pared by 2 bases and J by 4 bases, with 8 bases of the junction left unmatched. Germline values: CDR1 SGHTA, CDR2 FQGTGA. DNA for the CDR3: TGTGCCAGCAGCTTAGGGGTAGCGGGAGAGGGAGAGACCCAGTACTTC. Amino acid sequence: CASSLGVAGEGETQYF.

CDR3 protein: CASSPDRGRVDTQYF. In DNA, the CDR3 is TGTGCCAGCAGCCCGGACAGGGGGCGGGTAGATACGCAGTATTTT. The chain employs TRBV5-4 and TRBJ2-3, with 11 bases aligning to TRBD1. From germline, CDR1 is SGHNT and CDR2 YYREEE (reference sequence). After removal of 4 bases from V and 5 bases from J, the junction contained 6 bases not matched to a gene. This CDR3 is 15 amino acids long.

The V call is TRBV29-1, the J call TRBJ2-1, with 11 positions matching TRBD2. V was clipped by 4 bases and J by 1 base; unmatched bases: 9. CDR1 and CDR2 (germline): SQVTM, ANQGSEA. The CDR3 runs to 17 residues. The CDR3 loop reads CSVVLAGGQTSYNEQFF. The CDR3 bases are TGCAGCGTTGTGTTAGCGGGAGGGCAAACATCCTACAATGAGCAGTTCTTC.

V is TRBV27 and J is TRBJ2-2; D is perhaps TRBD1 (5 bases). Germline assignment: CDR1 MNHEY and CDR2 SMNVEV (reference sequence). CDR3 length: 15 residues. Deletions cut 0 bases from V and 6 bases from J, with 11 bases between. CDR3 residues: CASSLSSWGAGELFF. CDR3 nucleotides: TGTGCCAGCAGTTTATCATCGTGGGGCGCCGGGGAGCTGTTTTTT.

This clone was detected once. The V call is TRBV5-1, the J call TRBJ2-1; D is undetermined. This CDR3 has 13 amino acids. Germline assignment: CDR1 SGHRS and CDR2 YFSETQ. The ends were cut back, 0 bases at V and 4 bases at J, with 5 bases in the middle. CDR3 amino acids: CASSLDSYNEQFF. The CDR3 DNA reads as TGCGCCAGCAGCTTGGACAGTTACAATGAGCAGTTCTTC.

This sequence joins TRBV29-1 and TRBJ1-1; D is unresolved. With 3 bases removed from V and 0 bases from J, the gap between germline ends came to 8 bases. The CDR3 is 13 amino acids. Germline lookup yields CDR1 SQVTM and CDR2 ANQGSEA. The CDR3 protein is CSVERRMNTEAFF. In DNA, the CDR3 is TGCAGCGTTGAGAGGAGAATGAACACTGAAGCTTTCTTT.

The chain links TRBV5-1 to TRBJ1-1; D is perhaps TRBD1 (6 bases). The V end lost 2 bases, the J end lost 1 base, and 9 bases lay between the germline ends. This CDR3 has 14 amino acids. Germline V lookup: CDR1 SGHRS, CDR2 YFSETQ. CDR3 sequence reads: CASSFRTANTEAFF. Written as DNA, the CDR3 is TGCGCCAGCAGCTTCAGGACAGCGAACACTGAAGCTTTCTTT. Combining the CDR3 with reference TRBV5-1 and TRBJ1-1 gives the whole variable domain KAGVTQTPRYLIKTRGQQVTLSCSPISGHRSVSWYQQTPGQGLQFLFEYFSETQRNKGNFPGRFSGRQFSNSRSEMNVSTLELGDSALYLCASSFRTANTEAFFGQGTRLTVV.